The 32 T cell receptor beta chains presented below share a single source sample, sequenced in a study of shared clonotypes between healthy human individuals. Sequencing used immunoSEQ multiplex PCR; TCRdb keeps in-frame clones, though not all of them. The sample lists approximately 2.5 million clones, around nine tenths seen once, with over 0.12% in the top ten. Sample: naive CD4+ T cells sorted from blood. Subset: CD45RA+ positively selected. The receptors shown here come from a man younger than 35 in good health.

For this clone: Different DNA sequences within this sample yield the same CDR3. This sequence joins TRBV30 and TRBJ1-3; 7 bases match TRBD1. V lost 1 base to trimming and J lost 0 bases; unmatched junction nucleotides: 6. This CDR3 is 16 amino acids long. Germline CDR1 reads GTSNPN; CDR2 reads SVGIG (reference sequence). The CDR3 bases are TGTGCCTGGAGTGGGGGACAGCTTAGCTCTGGAAACACCATATATTTT. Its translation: CAWSGGQLSSGNTIYF.

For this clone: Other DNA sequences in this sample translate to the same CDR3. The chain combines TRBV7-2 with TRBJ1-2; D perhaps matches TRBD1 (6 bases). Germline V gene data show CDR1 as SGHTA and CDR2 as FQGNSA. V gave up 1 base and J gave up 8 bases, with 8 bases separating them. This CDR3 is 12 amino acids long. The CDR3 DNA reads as TGTGCCAGCAGCTTAGACAGGGTCGGCTACACCTTC. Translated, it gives CASSLDRVGYTF.

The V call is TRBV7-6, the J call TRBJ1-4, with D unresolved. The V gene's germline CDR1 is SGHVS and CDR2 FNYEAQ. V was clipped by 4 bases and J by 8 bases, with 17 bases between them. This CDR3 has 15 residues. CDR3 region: CASSWDDLFGEKLFF. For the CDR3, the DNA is TGTGCCAGCAGCTGGGATGACTTGTTTGGCGAAAAACTGTTTTTT.

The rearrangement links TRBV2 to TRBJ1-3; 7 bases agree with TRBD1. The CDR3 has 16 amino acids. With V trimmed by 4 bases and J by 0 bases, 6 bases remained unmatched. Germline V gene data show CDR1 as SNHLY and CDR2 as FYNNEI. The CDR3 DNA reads TGTGCCAGCAGTGGGGGGACAGTTCCCTCTGGAAACACCATATATTTT. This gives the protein CASSGGTVPSGNTIYF.

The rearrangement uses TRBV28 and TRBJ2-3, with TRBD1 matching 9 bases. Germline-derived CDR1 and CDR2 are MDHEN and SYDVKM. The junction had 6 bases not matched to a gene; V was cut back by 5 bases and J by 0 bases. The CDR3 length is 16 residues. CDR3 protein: CASSLGQGLSTDTQYF. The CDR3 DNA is TGTGCCAGCAGTCTGGGACAGGGCCTGAGCACAGATACGCAGTATTTT. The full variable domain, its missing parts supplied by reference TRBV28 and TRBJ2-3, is DVKVTQSSRYLVKRTGEKVFLECVQDMDHENMFWYRQDPGLGLRLIYFSYDVKMKEKGDIPEGYSVSREKKERFSLILESASTNQTSMYLCASSLGQGLSTDTQYFGPGTRLTVL.

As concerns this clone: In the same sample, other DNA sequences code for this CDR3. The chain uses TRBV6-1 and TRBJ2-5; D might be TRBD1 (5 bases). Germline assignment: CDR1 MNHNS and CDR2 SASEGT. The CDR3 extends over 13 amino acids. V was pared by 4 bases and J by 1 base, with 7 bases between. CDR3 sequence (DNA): TGTGCCAGCAGTGTAACAGGCCAAGAGACCCAGTACTTC. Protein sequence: CASSVTGQETQYF.

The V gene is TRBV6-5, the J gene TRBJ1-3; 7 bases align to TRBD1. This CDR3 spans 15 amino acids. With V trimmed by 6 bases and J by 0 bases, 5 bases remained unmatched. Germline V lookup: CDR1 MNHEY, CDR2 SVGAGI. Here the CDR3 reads CASRTDRNSGNTIYF. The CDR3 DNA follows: TGTGCCAGCAGAACGGACAGGAACTCTGGAAACACCATATATTTT.

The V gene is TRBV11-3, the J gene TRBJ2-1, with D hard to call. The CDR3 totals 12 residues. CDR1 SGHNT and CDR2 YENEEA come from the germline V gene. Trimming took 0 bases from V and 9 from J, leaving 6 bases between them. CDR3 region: CASSLDLGEQFF. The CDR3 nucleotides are TGTGCCAGCAGCTTAGATCTGGGTGAGCAGTTCTTC.

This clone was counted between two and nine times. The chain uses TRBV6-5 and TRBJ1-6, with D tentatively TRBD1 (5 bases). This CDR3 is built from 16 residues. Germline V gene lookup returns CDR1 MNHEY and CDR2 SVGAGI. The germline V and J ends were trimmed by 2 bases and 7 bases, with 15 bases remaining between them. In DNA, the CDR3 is TGTGCCAGCAGTTACCGGTGGGGCGCGGGGAATTCACCCCTCCACTTT. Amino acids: CASSYRWGAGNSPLHF.

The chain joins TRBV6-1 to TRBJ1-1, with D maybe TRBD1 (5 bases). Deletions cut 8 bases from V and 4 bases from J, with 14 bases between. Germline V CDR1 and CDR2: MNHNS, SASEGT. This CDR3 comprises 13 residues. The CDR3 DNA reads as TGTGCCAGCGGGCAGGCGGGGACCACTGAAGCTTTCTTT. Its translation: CASGQAGTTEAFF.

CDR3 sequence: CASSEDHGTGELFF. The CDR3 DNA follows: TGTGCCAGCAGTGAAGACCACGGCACCGGGGAGCTGTTTTTT. This sequence joins TRBV2 and TRBJ2-2; no firm D call. Trimming removed 1 base from V and 4 bases from J, with 7 bases in between. Per germline, CDR1 SNHLY and CDR2 FYNNEI. CDR3 length equals 14 residues.

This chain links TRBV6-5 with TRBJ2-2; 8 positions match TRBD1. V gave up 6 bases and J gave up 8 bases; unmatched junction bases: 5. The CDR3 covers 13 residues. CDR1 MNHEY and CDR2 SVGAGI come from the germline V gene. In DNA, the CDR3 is TGTGCCAGCAGAGGACAGGGTCTGGGGGAGCTGTTTTTT. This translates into CASRGQGLGELFF.

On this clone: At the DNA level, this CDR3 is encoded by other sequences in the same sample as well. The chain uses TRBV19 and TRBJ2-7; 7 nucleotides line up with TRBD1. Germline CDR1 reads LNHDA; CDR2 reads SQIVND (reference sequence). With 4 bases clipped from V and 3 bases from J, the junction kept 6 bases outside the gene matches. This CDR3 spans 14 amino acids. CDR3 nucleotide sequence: TGTGCCAGTAGTACCCCGGGACAGCTCTACGAGCAGTACTTC. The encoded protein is CASSTPGQLYEQYF.

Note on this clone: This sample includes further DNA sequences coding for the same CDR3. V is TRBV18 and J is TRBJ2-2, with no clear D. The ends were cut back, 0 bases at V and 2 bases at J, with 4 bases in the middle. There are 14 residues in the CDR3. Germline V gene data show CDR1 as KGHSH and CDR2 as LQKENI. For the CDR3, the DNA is TGTGCCAGCTCACCACCTGGAAACACCGGGGAGCTGTTTTTT. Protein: CASSPPGNTGELFF.

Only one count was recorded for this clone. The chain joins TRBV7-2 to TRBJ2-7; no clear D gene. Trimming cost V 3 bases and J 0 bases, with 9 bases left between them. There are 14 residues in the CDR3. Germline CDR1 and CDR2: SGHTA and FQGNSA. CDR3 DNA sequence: TGTGCCAGCAGCTTCGGCCATTTCTCCTACGAGCAGTACTTC. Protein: CASSFGHFSYEQYF.

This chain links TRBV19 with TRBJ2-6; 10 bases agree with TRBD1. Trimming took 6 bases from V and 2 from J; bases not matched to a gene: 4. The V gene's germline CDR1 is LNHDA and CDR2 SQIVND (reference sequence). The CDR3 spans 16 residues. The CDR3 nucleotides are TGTGCCAGTAGGACAGGGGGCGCGGCTGGGGCCAACGTCCTGACTTTC. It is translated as CASRTGGAAGANVLTF.

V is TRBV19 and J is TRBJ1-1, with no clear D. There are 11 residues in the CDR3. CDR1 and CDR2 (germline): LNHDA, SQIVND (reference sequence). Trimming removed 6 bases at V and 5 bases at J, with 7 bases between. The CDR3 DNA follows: TGTGCCAGTAGACTGCGGACTGAAGCTTTCTTT. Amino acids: CASRLRTEAFF.

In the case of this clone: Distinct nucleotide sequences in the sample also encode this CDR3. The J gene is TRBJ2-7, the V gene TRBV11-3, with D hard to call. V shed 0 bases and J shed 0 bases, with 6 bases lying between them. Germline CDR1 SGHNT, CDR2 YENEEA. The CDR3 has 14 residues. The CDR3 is CASSLDRSSYEQYF. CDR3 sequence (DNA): TGTGCCAGCAGCTTAGACCGGAGCTCCTACGAGCAGTACTTC.

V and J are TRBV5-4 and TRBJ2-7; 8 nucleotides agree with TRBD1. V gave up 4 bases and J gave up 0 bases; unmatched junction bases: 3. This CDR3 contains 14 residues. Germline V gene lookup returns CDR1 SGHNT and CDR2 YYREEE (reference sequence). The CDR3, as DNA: TGTGCCAGCAGCGGACAGGGCTCCTCCTACGAGCAGTACTTC. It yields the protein CASSGQGSSYEQYF.

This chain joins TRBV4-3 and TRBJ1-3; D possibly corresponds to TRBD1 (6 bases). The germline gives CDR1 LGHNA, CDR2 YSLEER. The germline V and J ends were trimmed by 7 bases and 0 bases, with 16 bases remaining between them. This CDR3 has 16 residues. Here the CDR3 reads CASTAGTPVSGNTIYF. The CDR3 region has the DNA TGCGCCAGCACCGCCGGGACACCCGTCTCTGGAAACACCATATATTTT.

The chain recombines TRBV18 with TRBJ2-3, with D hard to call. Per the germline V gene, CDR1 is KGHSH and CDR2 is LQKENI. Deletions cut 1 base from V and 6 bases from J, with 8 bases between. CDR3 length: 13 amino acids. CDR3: CASSPQVSDTQYF. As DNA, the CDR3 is TGTGCCAGCTCACCACAAGTTTCGGATACGCAGTATTTT. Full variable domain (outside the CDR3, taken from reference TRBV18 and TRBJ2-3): NAGVMQNPRHLVRRRGQEARLRCSPMKGHSHVYWYRQLPEEGLKFMVYLQKENIIDESGMPKERFSAEFPKEGPSILRIQQVVRGDSAAYFCASSPQVSDTQYFGPGTRLTVL.

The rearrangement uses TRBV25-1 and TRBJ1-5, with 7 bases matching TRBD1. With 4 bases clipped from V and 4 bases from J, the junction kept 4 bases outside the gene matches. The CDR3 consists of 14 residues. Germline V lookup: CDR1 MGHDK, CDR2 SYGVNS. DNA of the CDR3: TGTGCCAGCAGTGGGGGACAGCTTAATCAGCCCCAGCATTTT. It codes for CASSGGQLNQPQHF.

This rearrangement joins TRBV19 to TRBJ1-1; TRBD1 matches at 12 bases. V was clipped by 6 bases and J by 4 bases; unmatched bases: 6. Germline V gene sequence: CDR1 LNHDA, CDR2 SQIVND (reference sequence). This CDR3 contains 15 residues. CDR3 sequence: CASSTGTGGRTEAFF. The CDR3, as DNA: TGTGCCAGTAGCACCGGGACAGGGGGCCGCACTGAAGCTTTCTTT.

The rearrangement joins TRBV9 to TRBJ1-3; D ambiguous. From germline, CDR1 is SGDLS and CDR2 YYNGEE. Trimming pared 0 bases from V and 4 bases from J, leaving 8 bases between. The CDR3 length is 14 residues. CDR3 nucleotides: TGTGCCAGCAGCGTAGAATTCTACGGAAACACCATATATTTT. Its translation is CASSVEFYGNTIYF.

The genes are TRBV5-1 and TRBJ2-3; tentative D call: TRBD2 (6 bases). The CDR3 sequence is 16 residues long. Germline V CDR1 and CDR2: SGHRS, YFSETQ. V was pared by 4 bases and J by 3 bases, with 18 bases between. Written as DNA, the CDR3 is TGCGCCAGCAGCGCCGGTGGGACTGGATCGACAGATACGCAGTATTTT. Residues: CASSAGGTGSTDTQYF.

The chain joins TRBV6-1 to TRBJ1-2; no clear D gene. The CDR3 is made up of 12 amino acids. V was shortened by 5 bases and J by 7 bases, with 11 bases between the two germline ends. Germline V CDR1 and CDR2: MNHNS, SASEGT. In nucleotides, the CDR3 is TGTGCCAGCAGTTCGGGCTCGGGTGGCTACACCTTC. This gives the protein CASSSGSGGYTF.

CDR3 coding DNA: TGCGCCAGCAGCCTCTCGGATAGCAATCAGCCCCAGCATTTT. It codes for CASSLSDSNQPQHF. The chain combines TRBV4-1 with TRBJ1-5; D is unresolved. Trimming cost V 4 bases and J 0 bases, with 7 bases left between them. From germline, CDR1 is MGHRA and CDR2 YSYEKL. This CDR3 region has 14 residues.

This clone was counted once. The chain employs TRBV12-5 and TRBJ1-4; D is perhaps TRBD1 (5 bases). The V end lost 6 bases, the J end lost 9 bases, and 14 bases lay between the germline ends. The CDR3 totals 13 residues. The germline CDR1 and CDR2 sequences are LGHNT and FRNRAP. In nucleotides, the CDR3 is TGTGCTAGTGGCTCAACGGGACGGAAAAAACTGTTTTTT. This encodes CASGSTGRKKLFF.

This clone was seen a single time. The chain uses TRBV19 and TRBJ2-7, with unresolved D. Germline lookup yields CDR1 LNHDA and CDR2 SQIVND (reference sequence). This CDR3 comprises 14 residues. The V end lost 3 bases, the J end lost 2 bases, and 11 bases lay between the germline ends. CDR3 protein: CASSMLSAPYEQYF. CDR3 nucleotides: TGTGCCAGTAGTATGTTATCCGCTCCCTACGAGCAGTACTTC. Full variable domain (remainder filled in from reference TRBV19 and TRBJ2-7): DGGITQSPKYLFRKEGQNVTLSCEQNLNHDAMYWYRQDPGQGLRLIYYSQIVNDFQKGDIAEGYSVSREKKESFPLTVTSAQKNPTAFYLCASSMLSAPYEQYFGPGTRLTVT.

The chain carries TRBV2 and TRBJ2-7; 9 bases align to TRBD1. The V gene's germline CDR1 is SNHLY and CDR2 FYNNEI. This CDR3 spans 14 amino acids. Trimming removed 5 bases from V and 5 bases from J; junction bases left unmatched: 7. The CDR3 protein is CASSPGTGHHEQYF. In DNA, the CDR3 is TGTGCCAGCAGTCCCGGGACAGGGCACCACGAGCAGTACTTC.

The CDR3 region has the DNA TGTGCCTCAAGGGGGGTCCCAGATACGCAGTATTTT. It specifies CASRGVPDTQYF. V usage is TRBV30 and J usage is TRBJ2-3, with D perhaps matching TRBD1 or TRBD2 (6 bases each). V was clipped by 7 bases and J by 4 bases, with 12 bases between them. CDR1 GTSNPN and CDR2 SVGIG come from the germline V gene (reference sequence). This CDR3 region has 12 residues. Full variable domain (remainder filled in from reference TRBV30 and TRBJ2-3): SQTIHQWPATLVQPVGSPLSLECTVEGTSNPNLYWYRQAAGRGLQLLFYSVGIGQISSEVPQNLSASRPQDRQFILSSKKLLLSDSGFYLCASRGVPDTQYFGPGTRLTVL.

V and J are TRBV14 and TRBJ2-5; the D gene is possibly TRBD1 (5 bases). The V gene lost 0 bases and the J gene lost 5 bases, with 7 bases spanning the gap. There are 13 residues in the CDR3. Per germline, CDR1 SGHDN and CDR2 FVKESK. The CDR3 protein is CASSQDRAETQYF. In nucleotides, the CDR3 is TGTGCCAGCAGCCAAGACAGGGCTGAGACCCAGTACTTC.